One and the same sample provided the 22 T cell receptor beta chains below, sequenced in a study of blood T cell repertoires in COVID-19. Sequencing used immunoSEQ multiplex PCR; TCRdb keeps in-frame clones, though not all of them. The sample lists 200,000 to 250,000 clones; less than 90% were seen once. The material sequenced was peripheral blood. The receptors were sampled from a man aged 60-69 years with acute or convalescent COVID-19.

The V call is TRBV30, the J call TRBJ2-7; 9 bases are shared with TRBD1. Germline values: CDR1 GTSNPN, CDR2 SVGIG (reference sequence). The junction had 5 bases not matched to a gene; V was cut back by 4 bases and J by 4 bases. The CDR3 has 13 residues. CDR3 bases: TGTGCCTGGATCCCGGACAGGGGATACGAGCAGTACTTC. This sequence encodes CAWIPDRGYEQYF.

The rearrangement links TRBV15 to TRBJ2-3, with 7 bases identical to TRBD1. Germline loops: CDR1 LNHNV, CDR2 YYDKDF (reference sequence). The CDR3 is 13 residues long. The J segment lost 6 bases and the V segment lost 3 bases, leaving 3 bases of the junction unmatched. CDR3 residues: CATSRDRTDTQYF. CDR3 DNA sequence: TGTGCCACCAGCAGGGACAGGACCGATACGCAGTATTTT.

V is TRBV7-9 and J is TRBJ1-2; 11 bases match TRBD1. Germline values: CDR1 SEHNR, CDR2 FQNEAQ (reference sequence). The CDR3 is 14 amino acids. V lost 5 bases to trimming and J lost 6 bases; unmatched junction nucleotides: 5. The CDR3 DNA reads TGTGCCAGCAGCCGGACAGGGGGCATTAATGGCTACACCTTC. Protein product: CASSRTGGINGYTF. The complete variable domain, with remaining parts taken from reference TRBV7-9 and TRBJ1-2, reads DTGVSQNPRHKITKRGQNVTFRCDPISEHNRLYWYRQTLGQGPEFLTYFQNEAQLEKSRLLSDRFSAERPKGSFSTLEIQRTEQGDSAMYLCASSRTGGINGYTFGSGTRLTVV.

This chain connects TRBV9 to TRBJ2-5; tentatively, D is TRBD1 (6 bases). V was clipped by 0 bases and J by 3 bases, with 12 bases between them. Germline-derived CDR1 and CDR2 are SGDLS and YYNGEE. The CDR3 is made up of 15 amino acids. CDR3 nucleotide sequence: TGTGCCAGCAGCGTAGGTTGGGGGCAAGAAGAGACCCAGTACTTC. Its translation: CASSVGWGQEETQYF.

The chain recombines TRBV30 with TRBJ2-3; D gene unclear. Germline lookup yields CDR1 GTSNPN and CDR2 SVGIG (reference sequence). The CDR3 has 12 residues. V lost 2 bases and J 5 bases, leaving 8 bases between the germline ends. The CDR3 region is CAWSPSRDTQYF. The CDR3, as DNA: TGTGCCTGGAGTCCCTCTCGAGATACGCAGTATTTT.

The chain couples TRBV7-2 to TRBJ1-1; D is possibly TRBD1 (6 bases). The V end was cut by 7 bases, the J end by 4 bases, with 13 bases between. The CDR3 length is 13 residues. Germline assignment: CDR1 SGHTA and CDR2 FQGNSA. The CDR3, as DNA: TGTGCCAGCACCGAGGGGGTTTCCACTGAAGCTTTCTTT. Encoded protein: CASTEGVSTEAFF. The full variable domain, rest sourced from reference TRBV7-2 and TRBJ1-1, is GAGVSQSPSNKVTEKGKDVELRCDPISGHTALYWYRQSLGQGLEFLIYFQGNSAPDKSGLPSDRFSAERTGGSVSTLTIQRTQQEDSAVYLCASTEGVSTEAFFGQGTRLTVV.

The CDR3 coding sequence is TGTGCCAGCACTAGCCGGAGTTCCTACGAGCAGTACTTC. Encoded protein: CASTSRSSYEQYF. The chain recombines TRBV27 with TRBJ2-7, with D maybe TRBD2 (5 bases). The V end was cut by 7 bases, the J end by 1 base, with 11 bases between. CDR1 is MNHEY and CDR2 is SMNVEV in the germline V gene (reference sequence). This CDR3 is built from 13 residues.

V gene TRBV3-1 (or the pseudogene TRBV3-2) combines with J gene TRBJ2-5; maybe TRBD2 (6 bases). The CDR3 loop spans 15 amino acids. Germline V gene data show CDR1 as LGHDT and CDR2 as YNNKEL (reference sequence). Trimming took off 5 bases at V and 9 bases at J, with 22 bases between the two ends. The CDR3 spells CASSTGLRLQVAQYF. The CDR3 coding sequence is TGTGCCAGCAGCACGGGACTCCGGCTCCAAGTCGCCCAGTACTTC.

The chain employs TRBV28 and TRBJ2-1; no definite D call. CDR1 is MDHEN, CDR2 SYDVKM, per germline. The CDR3 extends over 13 amino acids. V was cut by 7 bases and J by 9 bases, with 16 bases left in between. The CDR3, as DNA: TGTGCCAGCACCCTCCCTCCCCGTAGTGAGCAGTTCTTC. Protein sequence: CASTLPPRSEQFF.

This clone occurred once. The genes are TRBV6-5 and TRBJ1-5; D is undetermined. The V gene lost 0 bases and the J gene lost 4 bases, with 10 bases spanning the gap. This CDR3 spans 15 amino acids. Germline CDR1 is MNHEY and CDR2 is SVGAGI. CDR3 nucleotides: TGTGCCAGCAGTTACTCGAGAGAGGTGAATCAGCCCCAGCATTTT. It specifies CASSYSREVNQPQHF.

The chain combines TRBV30 with TRBJ1-4; D perhaps matches TRBD1 (5 bases). Trimming removed 4 bases from V and 4 bases from J, with 10 bases in between. Germline-derived CDR1 and CDR2 are GTSNPN and SVGIG (reference sequence). The CDR3 is 13 amino acids. This CDR3 is CAWNRNINEKLFF. The DNA for the CDR3 is TGTGCCTGGAACAGGAATATTAATGAAAAACTGTTTTTT.

The chain couples TRBV30 to TRBJ2-1; 10 nucleotides line up with TRBD2. The CDR3 contains 14 residues. V dropped 2 bases and J dropped 8; count of bases not matched to a gene: 6. The germline V gene has CDR1 GTSNPN and CDR2 SVGIG (reference sequence). CDR3: CAWSTSGIMDEQFF. CDR3 sequence (DNA): TGTGCCTGGAGTACTAGCGGGATTATGGATGAGCAGTTCTTC.

CDR3 protein: CASSPGTGMRPQHF. The CDR3 coding sequence is TGTGCCAGCTCTCCAGGGACAGGGATGAGGCCCCAGCATTTT. The chain recombines TRBV18 with TRBJ1-5; 9 nucleotides align to TRBD1. This CDR3 has 14 residues. Germline V CDR1 and CDR2: KGHSH, LQKENI. V gave up 6 bases and J gave up 9 bases; unmatched junction bases: 9. The variable domain in full, with the rest retrieved from reference TRBV18 and TRBJ1-5, is NAGVMQNPRHLVRRRGQEARLRCSPMKGHSHVYWYRQLPEEGLKFMVYLQKENIIDESGMPKERFSAEFPKEGPSILRIQQVVRGDSAAYFCASSPGTGMRPQHFGDGTRLSIL.

The V call is TRBV7-2, the J call TRBJ2-3, with D possibly being TRBD1 (6 bases). CDR1 is SGHTA, CDR2 FQGNSA, per germline. Trimming pared 4 bases from V and 4 bases from J, leaving 15 bases between. This CDR3 is 15 amino acids long. The CDR3 region is CASSYRQAEADTQYF. Written as DNA, the CDR3 is TGTGCCAGCAGCTACCGACAGGCTGAGGCAGATACGCAGTATTTT.

The chain couples TRBV13 to TRBJ1-2, with D possibly TRBD1 on 6 matching bases. V was cut by 2 bases and J by 7 bases, with 14 bases left in between. Germline assignment: CDR1 PRHDT and CDR2 FYEKMQ (reference sequence). The CDR3 totals 14 residues. CDR3 sequence: CASSLHLQGIGYTF. CDR3 coding DNA: TGTGCCAGCAGCTTACACTTACAGGGTATTGGCTACACCTTC.

The J gene is TRBJ2-2, the V gene TRBV28; 10 bases fit TRBD2. Per the germline V gene, CDR1 is MDHEN and CDR2 is SYDVKM. The CDR3 runs 17 residues. V was pared by 3 bases and J by 1 base, with 5 bases of the junction left unmatched. The DNA of the CDR3 is TGTGCCAGCAGTTTGTGGACTAGCGGTCTGAACACCGGGGAGCTGTTTTTT. This translates into CASSLWTSGLNTGELFF.

The V call is TRBV9, the J call TRBJ1-3, with TRBD1 matching 9 bases. The germline V gene has CDR1 SGDLS and CDR2 YYNGEE. V trimming: 4 bases; J trimming: 0 bases; junction bases outside the gene matches: 8. The CDR3 is 17 amino acids. The DNA of the CDR3 is TGTGCCAGCAGCCGGGGACAGGGTACCAACTCTGGAAACACCATATATTTT. It yields the protein CASSRGQGTNSGNTIYF.

To note about this clone: This may stem from a read error, because a much larger clone lies one nucleotide away. Other DNA sequences in the sample encode the same CDR3. V usage is TRBV3-1 (or the pseudogene TRBV3-2) and J usage is TRBJ2-1; 12 bases fit TRBD2. The CDR3 contains 14 residues. Germline CDR1 reads LGHDT; CDR2 reads YNNKEL (reference sequence). The J segment lost 5 bases and the V segment lost 5 bases, leaving 1 base of the junction unmatched. The CDR3, as DNA: TGTGCCAGCAGCTGGACTAGCGGGGACAATGAGCAGTTCTTC. Residues: CASSWTSGDNEQFF.

Only a few counts were recorded for this clone. The rearrangement uses TRBV6-5 and TRBJ1-1; the D is unclear. Germline lookup yields CDR1 MNHEY and CDR2 SVGAGI. This CDR3 is 14 amino acids long. V lost 3 bases to trimming and J lost 4 bases, with 12 bases between them. The CDR3 is CASSYGRRGTEAFF. CDR3 coding DNA: TGTGCCAGCAGTTATGGCCGCCGTGGCACTGAAGCTTTCTTT.

V usage is TRBV5-4 and J usage is TRBJ1-2; TRBD1 matches 8 bases. V lost 3 bases and J lost 4; bases outside the gene matches: 11. This CDR3 is built from 16 residues. CDR1 SGHNT and CDR2 YYREEE come from the germline V gene (reference sequence). The CDR3 bases are TGTGCCAGCAGCTCCCGATCGACAGGGGAGGTCTATGGCTACACCTTC. Its translation: CASSSRSTGEVYGYTF.

The CDR3 reads CASSRGVSYEQYF. CDR3 nucleotide sequence: TGTGCCAGTAGTCGGGGGGTTTCCTACGAGCAGTACTTC. The chain combines TRBV19 with TRBJ2-7; 7 nucleotides agree with TRBD2. CDR1 LNHDA and CDR2 SQIVND come from the germline V gene (reference sequence). Trimming took 5 bases from V and 1 from J; bases not matched to a gene: 2. The CDR3 is 13 residues long.

This clone was detected a few times. The V gene is TRBV19, the J gene TRBJ1-4, with D hard to call. The CDR3 runs 15 residues. Trimming pared 3 bases from V and 5 bases from J, leaving 13 bases between. CDR1 is LNHDA, CDR2 SQIVND, per germline (reference sequence). CDR3 sequence: CASSISRRRNEKLFF. CDR3 nucleotide sequence: TGTGCCAGTAGTATTAGTCGGCGGAGGAATGAAAAACTGTTTTTT.